This is a list of T cell receptor beta chains from one sample in a study of shared clonotypes between healthy human individuals. The data were produced by immunoSEQ multiplex PCR, yet TCRdb's version contains in-frame clones alone and is incomplete. The sample shows around 600,000 clones, 85% to 95% of them seen only once. The source material was naive CD8+ T cells sorted from blood. These receptors all come from a woman in her twenties or thirties in good health. Each CDR3 is given with its conserved first and last residue. D genes are given only for firm matches. Size tells how often a clone was seen (once, few, many) or the class of an expanded clone, and some rows leave it out.

d_gene	v_gene	abundance	j_gene	CDR3aa	CDR3nt
.	TRBV6-5	.	TRBJ2-7	CASKPELSSYEQYF	TGTGCCAGCAAACCCGAATTGAGCTCCTACGAGCAGTACTTC
.	TRBV2	.	TRBJ2-2	CASSEGIARSGELFF	TGTGCCAGCAGTGAAGGGATAGCTCGGTCCGGGGAGCTGTTTTTT
TRBD2	TRBV19	.	TRBJ2-1	CASSMSGGTYNEQFF	TGTGCCAGTAGTATGTCGGGAGGAACCTACAATGAGCAGTTCTTC
.	TRBV6-1	.	TRBJ1-2	CASGDTFYGYTF	TGTGCCAGCGGGGACACGTTCTATGGCTACACCTTC
.	TRBV27	.	TRBJ1-1	CASSLGTGSEAFF	TGTGCCAGCAGTTTAGGAACAGGGTCCGAAGCTTTCTTT
TRBD1	TRBV10-2	.	TRBJ1-1	CASSGTANTEAFF	TGCGCCAGCAGCGGGACAGCGAACACTGAAGCTTTCTTT
TRBD1	TRBV25-1	.	TRBJ1-5	CASSEQGVNQPQHF	TGTGCCAGCAGTGAACAGGGGGTAAATCAGCCCCAGCATTTT
.	TRBV27	.	TRBJ1-2	CASRGGSAVYGYTF	TGTGCCAGCAGGGGGGGCTCCGCCGTCTATGGCTACACCTTC
.	TRBV9	.	TRBJ2-7	CASSAAPALSYEQYF	TGTGCCAGCAGCGCGGCCCCAGCGCTCTCCTACGAGCAGTACTTC
.	TRBV13	.	TRBJ2-1	CASSARATEWYNEQFF	TGTGCCAGCAGCGCGCGCGCGACAGAATGGTACAATGAGCAGTTCTTC
.	TRBV21-1	.	TRBJ2-3	CASSKWREGPTDTQYF	TGTGCCAGCAGCAAGTGGCGGGAGGGCCCCACAGATACGCAGTATTTT
TRBD2	TRBV29-1	.	TRBJ2-7	CSVLAENSYEQYF	TGCAGCGTACTAGCGGAAAACTCCTACGAGCAGTACTTC
TRBD2	TRBV6-1	.	TRBJ2-3	CASSELAGYTDTQYF	TGTGCCAGCAGTGAACTAGCGGGATACACAGATACGCAGTATTTT
.	TRBV7-9	.	TRBJ2-7	CASSLDPHEQYF	TGTGCCAGCAGCCTCGACCCCCACGAGCAGTACTTC
.	TRBV7-9	.	TRBJ2-1	CASSLLPFGSIDEQFF	TGTGCCAGCAGCTTGTTGCCCTTCGGGAGCATCGATGAGCAGTTCTTC
TRBD1	TRBV28	.	TRBJ2-3	CASSWTGGTDTQYF	TGTGCCAGCAGTTGGACAGGGGGGACAGATACGCAGTATTTT
.	TRBV20-1	.	TRBJ2-5	CSARVQGSQYF	TGCAGTGCTAGAGTGCAGGGGTCGCAGTACTTC
.	TRBV7-6	.	TRBJ2-5	CASQILDFGGETQYF	TGTGCCAGCCAAATCCTCGACTTTGGGGGAGAGACCCAGTACTTC
.	TRBV27	.	TRBJ1-1	CASSLGGGGTEAFF	TGTGCCAGCAGTTTAGGAGGGGGGGGCACTGAAGCTTTCTTT
.	TRBV28	.	TRBJ1-2	CASSIGQTYGYTF	TGTGCCAGCAGCATCGGACAGACCTATGGCTACACCTTC
TRBD2	TRBV27	.	TRBJ2-1	CASSFREGINEQFF	TGTGCCAGCAGTTTTCGGGAGGGCATCAATGAGCAGTTCTTC
TRBD1	TRBV28	once	TRBJ1-5	CASSPRQGANQPQHF	TGTGCCAGCAGTCCCCGACAGGGGGCAAACCAGCCCCAGCATTTT
.	TRBV6-5	.	TRBJ2-2	CASSYSWGSGELFF	TGTGCCAGCAGTTACAGTTGGGGATCCGGGGAGCTGTTTTTT
TRBD2	TRBV6-5	.	TRBJ2-1	CASTRLAGEYEQFF	TGTGCCAGCACCAGACTAGCGGGAGAGTATGAGCAGTTCTTC
TRBD1	TRBV19	.	TRBJ2-7	CASSMGQGSADEQYF	TGTGCCAGTAGTATGGGACAGGGGAGTGCGGACGAGCAGTACTTC
.	TRBV27	.	TRBJ2-7	CASRRKGGFAYEQYF	TGTGCCAGCAGGCGGAAGGGGGGGTTCGCCTACGAGCAGTACTTC
.	TRBV2	.	TRBJ2-2	CASSEDRSNTGELFF	TGTGCCAGCAGTGAAGACAGGTCGAACACCGGGGAGCTGTTTTTT
TRBD2	TRBV27	.	TRBJ2-7	CASSLSSGWAEQYF	TGTGCCAGCAGTTTGAGTAGCGGGTGGGCCGAGCAGTACTTC
.	TRBV6-6	.	TRBJ2-7	CASSYSIRESTYEQYF	TGTGCCAGCAGTTACTCGATCAGGGAGTCTACCTACGAGCAGTACTTC
.	TRBV11-2	.	TRBJ1-1	CASSLFPDSNTEAFF	TGTGCCAGCAGCTTATTCCCGGATTCGAACACTGAAGCTTTCTTT
.	TRBV5-4	.	TRBJ2-5	CASSRPGLVDQETQYF	TGTGCCAGCAGCCGGCCAGGGCTGGTAGACCAAGAGACCCAGTACTTC
TRBD2	TRBV29-1	.	TRBJ2-2	CSVEGSAGGETGELFF	TGCAGCGTTGAAGGGTCTGCGGGAGGAGAGACCGGGGAGCTGTTTTTT
TRBD2	TRBV5-6	.	TRBJ2-7	CASSVWGLAGLNSYEQYF	TGTGCCAGCAGCGTATGGGGACTAGCGGGCCTCAACTCCTACGAGCAGTACTTC
.	TRBV7-6	.	TRBJ2-5	CASSLRVKETQYF	TGTGCCAGCAGCTTAAGGGTGAAGGAGACCCAGTACTTC
.	TRBV11-1	.	TRBJ2-7	CASSRGASYEQYF	TGTGCCAGCAGCCGCGGTGCTAGCTACGAGCAGTACTTC
TRBD1	TRBV18	once	TRBJ1-4	CASSPMDRDSEKLFF	TGTGCCAGCTCCCCGATGGACAGGGACTCCGAAAAACTGTTTTTT
.	TRBV14	.	TRBJ1-1	CASSQGPMNTEAFF	TGTGCCAGCAGCCAAGGACCCATGAACACTGAAGCTTTCTTT
TRBD1	TRBV28	.	TRBJ2-7	CASRGPDRGRVIHEQYF	TGTGCCAGCAGGGGGCCGGACAGGGGGCGGGTAATCCACGAGCAGTACTTC
.	TRBV15	.	TRBJ1-5	CATSSARGYQPQHF	TGTGCCACCAGCAGTGCTAGGGGCTATCAGCCCCAGCATTTT
.	TRBV28	.	TRBJ2-2	CASSLWGNTGELFF	TGTGCCAGCAGTTTGTGGGGAAACACCGGGGAGCTGTTTTTT
.	TRBV4-1	.	TRBJ2-2	CASSQDLLASGYGELFF	TGCGCCAGCAGCCAAGATCTCCTAGCTTCTGGGTACGGGGAGCTGTTTTTT
.	TRBV7-5	.	TRBJ2-7	CVRSPGDREIYEQYF	TGTGTCAGAAGCCCGGGGGACCGAGAGATCTACGAGCAGTACTTC
.	TRBV2	.	TRBJ2-7	CASSGQVSSYEQYF	TGTGCCAGCAGTGGGCAGGTCTCTAGCTACGAGCAGTACTTC
TRBD2	TRBV4-2	.	TRBJ2-2	CASSPDPVSSGSLTGELFF	TGTGCCAGCAGCCCCGACCCCGTTTCTAGCGGGAGTTTAACCGGGGAGCTGTTTTTT
TRBD1	TRBV27	.	TRBJ1-2	CASSLTLLTGSSYGYTF	TGTGCCAGCAGTTTAACGCTCCTGACAGGGTCGAGCTATGGCTACACCTTC
TRBD1	TRBV5-6	.	TRBJ1-4	CASSEGTGRGEKLFF	TGTGCCAGCAGCGAAGGGACAGGGAGGGGTGAAAAACTGTTTTTT
TRBD2	TRBV19	.	TRBJ2-1	CASSIDLATSRLAATYNEQFF	TGTGCCAGTAGTATAGATCTGGCTACCTCGAGACTAGCGGCCACCTACAATGAGCAGTTCTTC
.	TRBV9	.	TRBJ1-5	CASSKGGATQPQHF	TGTGCCAGCAGTAAAGGGGGGGCGACTCAGCCCCAGCATTTT
.	TRBV7-6	.	TRBJ2-6	CASSLEIADYSGANVLTF	TGTGCCAGCAGCTTAGAGATCGCAGACTACTCTGGGGCCAACGTCCTGACTTTC
.	TRBV19	.	TRBJ2-7	CASSPGRTYEQYF	TGTGCCAGTAGCCCAGGTCGAACGTACGAGCAGTACTTC